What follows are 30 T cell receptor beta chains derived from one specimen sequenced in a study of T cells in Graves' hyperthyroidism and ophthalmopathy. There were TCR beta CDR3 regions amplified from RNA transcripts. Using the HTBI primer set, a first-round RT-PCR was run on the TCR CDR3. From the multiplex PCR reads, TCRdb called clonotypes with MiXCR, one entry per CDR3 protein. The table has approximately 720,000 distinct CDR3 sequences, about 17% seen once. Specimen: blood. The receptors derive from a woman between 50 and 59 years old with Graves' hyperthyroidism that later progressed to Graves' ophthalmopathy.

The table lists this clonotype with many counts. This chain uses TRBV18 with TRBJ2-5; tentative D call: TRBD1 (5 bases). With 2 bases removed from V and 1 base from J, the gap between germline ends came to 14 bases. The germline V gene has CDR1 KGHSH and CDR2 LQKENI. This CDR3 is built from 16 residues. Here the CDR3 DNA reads TGTGCCAGCTCACCATCCGAGACAGAGACCCAAGAGACCCAGTACTTC. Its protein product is CASSPSETETQETQYF.

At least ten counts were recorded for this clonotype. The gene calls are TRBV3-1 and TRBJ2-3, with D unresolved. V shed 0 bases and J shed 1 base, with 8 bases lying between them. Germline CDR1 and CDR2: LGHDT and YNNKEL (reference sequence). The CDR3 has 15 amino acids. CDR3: CASSQDPTRTDTQYF. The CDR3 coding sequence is TGTGCCAGCAGCCAAGATCCAACTCGCACAGATACGCAGTATTTT.

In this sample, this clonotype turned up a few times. In DNA, the CDR3 is TGTGCCAGCAGGCGGGGTGAGAGGACTGAAGCTTTCTTT. Its translation: CASRRGERTEAFF. The genes are TRBV9 and TRBJ1-1; D unclear. The germline V gene encodes CDR1 SGDLS and CDR2 YYNGEE. V lost 5 bases and J lost 5, with 13 bases in between. The CDR3 runs to 13 residues.

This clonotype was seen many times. DNA of the CDR3: TGTGCCAGCAGCCGCGGACATCGGGGCCACTATGGCTACACCTTC. Protein: CASSRGHRGHYGYTF. This chain joins TRBV6-2 or TRBV6-3 and TRBJ1-2, with D perhaps matching TRBD1 (5 bases). The V end was cut by 6 bases, the J end by 3 bases, with 17 bases between. The CDR3 loop spans 15 amino acids. Germline V gene lookup returns CDR1 MNHEY and CDR2 SVGEGT.

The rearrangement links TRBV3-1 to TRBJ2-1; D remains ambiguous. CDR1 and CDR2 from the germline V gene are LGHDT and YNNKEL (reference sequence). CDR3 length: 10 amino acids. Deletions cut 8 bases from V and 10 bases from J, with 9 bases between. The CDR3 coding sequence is TGTGCCAGCGGTGGCAGGGAGCAGTTCTTC. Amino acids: CASGGREQFF.

The CDR3 sequence: CSARTYFPGELFF. CDR3 nucleotides: TGCAGTGCACGGACATACTTCCCCGGGGAGCTGTTTTTT. V and J are TRBV20-1 and TRBJ2-2; TRBD1 might be the D (5 bases). CDR1 and CDR2 from the germline V gene are DFQATT and SNEGSKA (reference sequence). Trimming took off 6 bases at V and 6 bases at J, with 14 bases between the two ends. This CDR3 has 13 residues.

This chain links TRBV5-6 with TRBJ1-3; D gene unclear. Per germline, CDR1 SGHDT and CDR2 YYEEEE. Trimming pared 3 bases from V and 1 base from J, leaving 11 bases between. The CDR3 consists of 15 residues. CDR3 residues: CASSSDELSGNTIYF. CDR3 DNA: TGTGCCAGCAGCTCAGACGAGCTTTCTGGAAACACCATATATTTT.

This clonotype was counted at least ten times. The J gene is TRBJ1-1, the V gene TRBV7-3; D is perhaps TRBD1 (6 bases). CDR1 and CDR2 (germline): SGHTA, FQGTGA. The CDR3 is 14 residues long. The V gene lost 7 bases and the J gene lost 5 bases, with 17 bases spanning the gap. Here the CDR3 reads CASTNGRGETEAFF. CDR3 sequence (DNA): TGTGCCAGCACCAACGGCAGGGGAGAGACTGAAGCTTTCTTT. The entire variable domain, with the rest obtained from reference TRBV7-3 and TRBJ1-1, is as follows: GAGVSQTPSNKVTEKGKYVELRCDPISGHTALYWYRQSLGQGPEFLIYFQGTGAADDSGLPNDRFFAVRPEGSVSTLKIQRTERGDSAVYLCASTNGRGETEAFFGQGTRLTVV.

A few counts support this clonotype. For the CDR3, the DNA is TGTGCCAGCAGTTACTCGAGGGACAGCTCCTATAATTCACCCCTCCACTTT. It encodes CASSYSRDSSYNSPLHF. The genes are TRBV6-6 and TRBJ1-6; 7 positions match TRBD1. This CDR3 region has 17 residues. Germline-derived CDR1 and CDR2 are MNHNY and SVGAGI (reference sequence). V gave up 0 bases and J gave up 0 bases; unmatched junction bases: 2.

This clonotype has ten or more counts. The CDR3 DNA is TGTGCCAGCAGTTCCCGGACGGTGCCCTCCGGAAACACCATATATTTT. Encoded protein: CASSSRTVPSGNTIYF. V usage is TRBV11-1 and J usage is TRBJ1-3; no firm D call. CDR1 is SGHAT, CDR2 FQDESV, per germline (reference sequence). CDR3 length equals 16 residues. The V gene lost 6 bases and the J gene lost 4 bases, with 19 bases spanning the gap.

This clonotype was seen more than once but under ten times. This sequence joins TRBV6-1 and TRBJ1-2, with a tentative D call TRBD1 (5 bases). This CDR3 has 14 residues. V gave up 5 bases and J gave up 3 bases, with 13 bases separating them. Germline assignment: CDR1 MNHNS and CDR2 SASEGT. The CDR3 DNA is TGTGCCAGCAGTAGAGGGACCAGGGACTATGGCTACACCTTC. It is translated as CASSRGTRDYGYTF.

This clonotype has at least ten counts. The CDR3, as DNA: TGCGCCAGCAGCTTAAGGGCAGGTTCAGATCAGCCCCAGCATTTT. Its protein is CASSLRAGSDQPQHF. The V gene is TRBV5-1, the J gene TRBJ1-5; D is unresolved. Between the trimmed V and J ends, which lost 2 bases and 5 bases, there was a span of 14 bases. This CDR3 region has 15 residues. The V gene's germline CDR1 is SGHRS and CDR2 YFSETQ.

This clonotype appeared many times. The CDR3 DNA reads as TGTGCCAGCAGTTACGACAGTTTTGGAGTTGAAAAACTGTTTTTT. It codes for CASSYDSFGVEKLFF. The chain employs TRBV27 and TRBJ1-4; weak D call: TRBD1 (5 bases). Trimming cost V 4 bases and J 7 bases, with 16 bases left between them. The germline gives CDR1 MNHEY, CDR2 SMNVEV (reference sequence). CDR3 size: 15 residues.

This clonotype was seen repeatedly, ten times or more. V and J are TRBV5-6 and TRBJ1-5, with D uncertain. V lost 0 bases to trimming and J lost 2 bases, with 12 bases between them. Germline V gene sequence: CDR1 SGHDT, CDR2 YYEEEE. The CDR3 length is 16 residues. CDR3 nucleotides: TGTGCCAGCAGCTTGGCCTCCGGAAGGCGCAATCAGCCCCAGCATTTT. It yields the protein CASSLASGRRNQPQHF.

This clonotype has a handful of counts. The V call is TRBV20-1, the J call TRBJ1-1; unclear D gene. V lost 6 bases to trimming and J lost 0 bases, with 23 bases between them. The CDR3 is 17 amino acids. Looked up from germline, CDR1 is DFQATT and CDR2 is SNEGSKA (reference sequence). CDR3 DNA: TGCAGTGCGCCCTTATCGAGCGTAGTAAGAATGAACACTGAAGCTTTCTTT. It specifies CSAPLSSVVRMNTEAFF.

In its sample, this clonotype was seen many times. CDR3 sequence (DNA): TGTGCCAGCAGTGAGTGGGACGAGCAGTACTTC. This encodes CASSEWDEQYF. The rearrangement links TRBV6-1 to TRBJ2-7; D is unresolved. V gave up 3 bases and J gave up 5 bases, with 5 bases separating them. This CDR3 has 11 amino acids. CDR1 and CDR2 (germline): MNHNS, SASEGT.

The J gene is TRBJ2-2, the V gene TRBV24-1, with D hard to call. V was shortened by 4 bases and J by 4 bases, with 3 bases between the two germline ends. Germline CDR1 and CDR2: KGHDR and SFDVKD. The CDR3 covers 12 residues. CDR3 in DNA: TGTGCCACCAGTGAGGCCACCGGGGAGCTGTTTTTT. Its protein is CATSEATGELFF.

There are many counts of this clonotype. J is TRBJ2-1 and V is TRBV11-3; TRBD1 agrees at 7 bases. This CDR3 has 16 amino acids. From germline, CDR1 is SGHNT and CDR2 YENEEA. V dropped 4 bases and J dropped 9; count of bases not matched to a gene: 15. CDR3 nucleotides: TGTGCCAGCAGCTCCCCCTCGACAGGGTTCGATGGTGAGCAGTTCTTC. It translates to CASSSPSTGFDGEQFF.

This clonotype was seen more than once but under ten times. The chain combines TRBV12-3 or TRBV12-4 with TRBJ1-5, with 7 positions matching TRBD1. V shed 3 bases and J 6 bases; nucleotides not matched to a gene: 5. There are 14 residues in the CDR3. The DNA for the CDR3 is TGTGCCAGCAGTTTGACAGGGCAAAGTCAGCCCCAGCATTTT. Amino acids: CASSLTGQSQPQHF.

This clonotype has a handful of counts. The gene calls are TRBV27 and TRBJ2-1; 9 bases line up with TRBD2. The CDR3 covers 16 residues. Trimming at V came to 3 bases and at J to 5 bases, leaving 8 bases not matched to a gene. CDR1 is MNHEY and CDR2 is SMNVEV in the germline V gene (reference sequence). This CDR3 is CASSLLTSGYDNEQFF. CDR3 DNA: TGTGCCAGCAGTTTGCTGACTAGCGGATATGACAATGAGCAGTTCTTC.

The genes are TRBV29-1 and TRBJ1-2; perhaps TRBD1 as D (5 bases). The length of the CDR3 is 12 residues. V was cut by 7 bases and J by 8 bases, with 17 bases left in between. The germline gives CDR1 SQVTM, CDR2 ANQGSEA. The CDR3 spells CSDRRDGSGYTF. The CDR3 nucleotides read TGCAGCGACCGCCGGGACGGTAGCGGCTACACCTTC.

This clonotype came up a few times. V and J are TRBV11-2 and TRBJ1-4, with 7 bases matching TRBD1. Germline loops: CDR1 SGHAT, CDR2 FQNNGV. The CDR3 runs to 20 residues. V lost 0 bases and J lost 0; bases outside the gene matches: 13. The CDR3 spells CASSLEVGTSGTATNEKLFF. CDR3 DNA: TGTGCCAGCAGCTTAGAAGTGGGGACCTCAGGGACAGCAACTAATGAAAAACTGTTTTTT.

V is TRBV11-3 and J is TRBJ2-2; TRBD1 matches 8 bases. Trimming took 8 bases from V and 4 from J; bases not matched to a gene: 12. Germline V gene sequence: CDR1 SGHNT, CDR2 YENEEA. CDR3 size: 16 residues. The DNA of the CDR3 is TGTGCCAGCCCAAAAATGGACAGGGATTTCACCGGGGAGCTGTTTTTT. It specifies CASPKMDRDFTGELFF.

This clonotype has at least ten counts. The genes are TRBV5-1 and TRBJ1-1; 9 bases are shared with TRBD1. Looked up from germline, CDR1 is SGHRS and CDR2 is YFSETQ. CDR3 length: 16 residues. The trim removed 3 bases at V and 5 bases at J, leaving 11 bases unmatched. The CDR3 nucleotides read TGCGCCAGCAGCTCGAATCCCGGGACAGGGAGGACTGAAGCTTTCTTT. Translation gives CASSSNPGTGRTEAFF. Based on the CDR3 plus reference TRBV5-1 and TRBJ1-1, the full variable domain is KAGVTQTPRYLIKTRGQQVTLSCSPISGHRSVSWYQQTPGQGLQFLFEYFSETQRNKGNFPGRFSGRQFSNSRSEMNVSTLELGDSALYLCASSSNPGTGRTEAFFGQGTRLTVV.

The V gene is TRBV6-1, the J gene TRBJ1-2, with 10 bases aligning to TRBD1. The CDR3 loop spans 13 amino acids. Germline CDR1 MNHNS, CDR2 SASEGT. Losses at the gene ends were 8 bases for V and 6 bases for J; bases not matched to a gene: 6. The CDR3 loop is CASRDRGSNGYTF. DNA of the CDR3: TGTGCCAGCCGGGACAGGGGTAGTAATGGCTACACCTTC.

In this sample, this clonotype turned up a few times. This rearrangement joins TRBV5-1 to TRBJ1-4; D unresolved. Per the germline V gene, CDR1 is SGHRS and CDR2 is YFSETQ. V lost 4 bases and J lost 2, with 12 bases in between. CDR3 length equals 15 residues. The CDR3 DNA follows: TGCGCCAGCAGCGACTCGGGCCCCACTAATGAAAAACTGTTTTTT. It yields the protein CASSDSGPTNEKLFF.

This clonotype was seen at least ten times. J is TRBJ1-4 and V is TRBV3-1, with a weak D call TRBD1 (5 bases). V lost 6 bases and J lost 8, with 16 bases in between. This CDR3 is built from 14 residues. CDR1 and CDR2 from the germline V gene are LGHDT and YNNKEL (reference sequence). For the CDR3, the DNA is TGTGCCAGCAGTACCGGGACCCTGAACGAAAAACTGTTTTTT. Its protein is CASSTGTLNEKLFF.

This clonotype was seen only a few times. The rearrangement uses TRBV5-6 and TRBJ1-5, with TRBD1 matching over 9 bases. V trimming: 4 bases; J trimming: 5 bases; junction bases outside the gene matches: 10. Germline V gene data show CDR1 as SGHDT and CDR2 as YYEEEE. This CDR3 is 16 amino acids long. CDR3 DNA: TGTGCCAGCAGCAGCCGGGACAGGGCTGTGCATCAGCCCCAGCATTTT. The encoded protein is CASSSRDRAVHQPQHF.

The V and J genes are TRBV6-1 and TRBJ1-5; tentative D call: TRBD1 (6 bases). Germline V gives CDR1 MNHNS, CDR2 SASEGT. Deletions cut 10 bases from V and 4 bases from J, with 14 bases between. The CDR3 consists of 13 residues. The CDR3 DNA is TGTGCCATATCCGCCGGGACAAATCAGCCCCAGCATTTT. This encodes CAISAGTNQPQHF.

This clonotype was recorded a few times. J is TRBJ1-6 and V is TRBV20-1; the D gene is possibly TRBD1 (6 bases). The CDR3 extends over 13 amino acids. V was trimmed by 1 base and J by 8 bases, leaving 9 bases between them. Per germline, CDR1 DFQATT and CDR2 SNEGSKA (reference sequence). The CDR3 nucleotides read TGCAGTGCTAGAGGCCAGGGGTATTCACCCCTCCACTTT. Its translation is CSARGQGYSPLHF.